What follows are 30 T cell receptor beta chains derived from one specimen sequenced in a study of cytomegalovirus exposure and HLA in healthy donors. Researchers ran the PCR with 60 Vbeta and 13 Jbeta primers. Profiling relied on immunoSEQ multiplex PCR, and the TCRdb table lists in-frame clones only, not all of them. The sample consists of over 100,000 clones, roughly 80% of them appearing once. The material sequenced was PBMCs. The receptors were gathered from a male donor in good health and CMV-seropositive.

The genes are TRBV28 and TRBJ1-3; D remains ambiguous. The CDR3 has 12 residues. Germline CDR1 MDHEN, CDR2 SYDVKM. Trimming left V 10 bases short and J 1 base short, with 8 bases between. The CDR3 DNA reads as TGTGCCACCCACCGGTCTGGAAACACCATATATTTT. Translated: CATHRSGNTIYF.

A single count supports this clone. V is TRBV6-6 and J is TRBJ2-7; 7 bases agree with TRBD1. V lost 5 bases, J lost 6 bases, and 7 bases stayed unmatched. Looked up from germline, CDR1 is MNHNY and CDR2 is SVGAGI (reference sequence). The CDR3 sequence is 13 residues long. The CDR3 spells CASSTTGTAEQYF. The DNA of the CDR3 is TGTGCCAGCAGTACGACCGGGACAGCCGAGCAGTACTTC.

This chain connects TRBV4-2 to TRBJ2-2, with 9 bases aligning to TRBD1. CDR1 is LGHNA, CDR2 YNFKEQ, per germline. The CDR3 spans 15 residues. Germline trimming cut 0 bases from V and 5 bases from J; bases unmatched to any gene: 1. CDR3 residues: CASSQEGQGTGELFF. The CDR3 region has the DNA TGTGCCAGCAGCCAAGAGGGACAGGGAACCGGGGAGCTGTTTTTT.

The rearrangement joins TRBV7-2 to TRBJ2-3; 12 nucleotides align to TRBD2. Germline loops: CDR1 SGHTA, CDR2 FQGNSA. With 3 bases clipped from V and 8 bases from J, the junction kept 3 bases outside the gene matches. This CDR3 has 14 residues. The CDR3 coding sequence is TGTGCCAGCAGCTTGACGACTAGCGGGGGTACGCAGTATTTT. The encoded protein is CASSLTTSGGTQYF.

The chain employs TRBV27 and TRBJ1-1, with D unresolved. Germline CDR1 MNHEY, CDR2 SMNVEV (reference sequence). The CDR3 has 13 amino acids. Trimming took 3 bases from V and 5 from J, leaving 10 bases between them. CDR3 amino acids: CASSFSRRTEAFF. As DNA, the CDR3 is TGTGCCAGCAGTTTCAGCAGGAGGACTGAAGCTTTCTTT.

CDR3 DNA: TGTGCCAGCAGCTTGGTAGTTAATAGCGGGAACGAGCAGTACTTC. This translates into CASSLVVNSGNEQYF. This chain joins TRBV5-4 and TRBJ2-7, with TRBD2 identical over 8 bases. The length of the CDR3 is 15 residues. V lost 0 bases, J lost 5 bases, and 7 bases stayed unmatched. Germline CDR1 SGHNT, CDR2 YYREEE (reference sequence).

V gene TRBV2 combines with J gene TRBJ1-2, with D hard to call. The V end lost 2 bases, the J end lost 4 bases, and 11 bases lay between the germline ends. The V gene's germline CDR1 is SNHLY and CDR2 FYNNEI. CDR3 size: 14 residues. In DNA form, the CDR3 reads TGTGCCAGCAGTGAAATCGGGGTGCTCTATGGCTACACCTTC. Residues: CASSEIGVLYGYTF.

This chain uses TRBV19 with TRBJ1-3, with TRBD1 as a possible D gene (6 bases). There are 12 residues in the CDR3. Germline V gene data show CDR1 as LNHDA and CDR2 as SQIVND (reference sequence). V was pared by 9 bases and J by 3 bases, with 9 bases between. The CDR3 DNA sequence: TGTGCCAGCCGGACAGTTGGAAACACCATATATTTT. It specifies CASRTVGNTIYF.

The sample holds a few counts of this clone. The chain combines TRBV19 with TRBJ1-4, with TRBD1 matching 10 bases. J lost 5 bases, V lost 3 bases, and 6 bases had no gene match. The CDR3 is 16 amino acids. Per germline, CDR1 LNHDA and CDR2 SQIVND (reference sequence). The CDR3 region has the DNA TGTGCCAGTAGTATCCTGACAGGGGGCGCGAATGAAAAACTGTTTTTT. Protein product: CASSILTGGANEKLFF.

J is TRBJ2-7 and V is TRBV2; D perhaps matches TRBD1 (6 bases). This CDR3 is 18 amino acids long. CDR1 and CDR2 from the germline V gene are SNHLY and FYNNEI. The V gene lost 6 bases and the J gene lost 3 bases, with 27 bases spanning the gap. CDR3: CASRKRWGTGSEDYEQYF. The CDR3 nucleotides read TGTGCCAGCAGGAAAAGGTGGGGAACAGGGTCGGAAGACTACGAGCAGTACTTC.

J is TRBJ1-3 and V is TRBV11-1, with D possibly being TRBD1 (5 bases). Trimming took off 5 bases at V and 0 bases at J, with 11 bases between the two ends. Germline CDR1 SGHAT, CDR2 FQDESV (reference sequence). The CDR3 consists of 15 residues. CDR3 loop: CASSAGRSSGNTIYF. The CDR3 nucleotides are TGTGCCAGCAGCGCGGGACGGAGCTCTGGAAACACCATATATTTT.

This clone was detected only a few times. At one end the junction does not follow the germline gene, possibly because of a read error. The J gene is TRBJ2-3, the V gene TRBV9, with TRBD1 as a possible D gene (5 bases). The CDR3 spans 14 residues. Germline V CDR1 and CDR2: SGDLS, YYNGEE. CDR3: CASSVAQGTDTQYF. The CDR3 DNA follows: TGTGCCAGCAGCGTTGCCCAGGGCACGGATACGCAGTATTTT.

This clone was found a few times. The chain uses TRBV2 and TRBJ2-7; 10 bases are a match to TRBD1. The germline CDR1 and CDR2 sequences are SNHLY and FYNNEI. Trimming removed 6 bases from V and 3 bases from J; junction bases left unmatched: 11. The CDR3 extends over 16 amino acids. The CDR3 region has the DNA TGTGCCAGCAGCCATCCGGACAGGGGGGATCACTACGAGCAGTACTTC. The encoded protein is CASSHPDRGDHYEQYF. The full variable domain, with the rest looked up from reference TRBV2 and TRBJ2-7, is EPEVTQTPSHQVTQMGQEVILRCVPISNHLYFYWYRQILGQKVEFLVSFYNNEISEKSEIFDDQFSVERPDGSNFTLKIRSTKLEDSAMYFCASSHPDRGDHYEQYFGPGTRLTVT.

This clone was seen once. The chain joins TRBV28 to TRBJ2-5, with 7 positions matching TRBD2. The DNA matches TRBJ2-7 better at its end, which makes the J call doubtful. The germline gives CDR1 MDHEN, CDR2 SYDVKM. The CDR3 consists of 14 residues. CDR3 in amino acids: CASSLGGRPYEQYF. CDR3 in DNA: TGTGCCAGCAGTTTGGGAGGGAGGCCCTACGAGCAGTACTTC.

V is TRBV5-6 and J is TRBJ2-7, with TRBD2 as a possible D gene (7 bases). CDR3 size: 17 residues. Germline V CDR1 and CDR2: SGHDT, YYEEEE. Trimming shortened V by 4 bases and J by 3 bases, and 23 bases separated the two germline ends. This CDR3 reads CASSLWDIPRGVYEQYF. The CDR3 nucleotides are TGTGCCAGCAGCCTATGGGACATTCCACGGGGGGTCTACGAGCAGTACTTC.

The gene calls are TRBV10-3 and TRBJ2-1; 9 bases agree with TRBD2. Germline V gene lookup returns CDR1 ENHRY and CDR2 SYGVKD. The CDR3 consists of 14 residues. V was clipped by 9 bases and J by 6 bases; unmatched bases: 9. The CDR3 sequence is CAIKAGGPGNEQFF. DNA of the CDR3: TGTGCCATAAAGGCGGGAGGGCCCGGCAATGAGCAGTTCTTC.

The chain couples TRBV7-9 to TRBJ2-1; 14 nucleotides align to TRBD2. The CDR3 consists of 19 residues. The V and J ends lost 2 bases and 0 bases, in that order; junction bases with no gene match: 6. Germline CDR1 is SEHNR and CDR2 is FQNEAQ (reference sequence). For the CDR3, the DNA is TGTGCCAGCAGCTTAACCCTCGGGACTAGCGGGAGCTCCTACAATGAGCAGTTCTTC. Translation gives CASSLTLGTSGSSYNEQFF. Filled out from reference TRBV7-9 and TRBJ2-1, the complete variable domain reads DTGVSQNPRHKITKRGQNVTFRCDPISEHNRLYWYRQTLGQGPEFLTYFQNEAQLEKSRLLSDRFSAERPKGSFSTLEIQRTEQGDSAMYLCASSLTLGTSGSSYNEQFFGPGTRLTVL.

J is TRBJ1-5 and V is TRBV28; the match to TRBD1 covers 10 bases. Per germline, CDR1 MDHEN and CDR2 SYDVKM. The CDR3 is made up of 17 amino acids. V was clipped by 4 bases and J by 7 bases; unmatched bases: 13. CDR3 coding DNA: TGTGCCAGCAGTTCCTGGGGGGGACAGGGGTTCAACCAGCCCCAGCATTTT. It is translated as CASSSWGGQGFNQPQHF.

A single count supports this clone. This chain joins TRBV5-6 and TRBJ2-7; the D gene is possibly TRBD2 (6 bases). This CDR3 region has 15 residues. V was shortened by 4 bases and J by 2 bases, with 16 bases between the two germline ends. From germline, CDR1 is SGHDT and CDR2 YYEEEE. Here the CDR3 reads CASSPLGGETYEQYF. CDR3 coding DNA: TGTGCCAGCAGCCCCCTAGGCGGGGAGACCTACGAGCAGTACTTC.

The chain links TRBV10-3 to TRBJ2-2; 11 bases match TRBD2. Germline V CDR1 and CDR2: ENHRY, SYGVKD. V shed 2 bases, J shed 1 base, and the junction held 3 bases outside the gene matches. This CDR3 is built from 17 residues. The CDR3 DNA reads TGTGCCATCAGTGAGACTAGCGGGAGAGGGAACACCGGGGAGCTGTTTTTT. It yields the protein CAISETSGRGNTGELFF.

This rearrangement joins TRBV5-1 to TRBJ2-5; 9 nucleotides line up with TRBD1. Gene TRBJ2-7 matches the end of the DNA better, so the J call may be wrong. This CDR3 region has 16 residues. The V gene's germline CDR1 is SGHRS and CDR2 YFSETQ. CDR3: CASSSQAGTGTYEQYF. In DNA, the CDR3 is TGCGCCAGCAGCTCACAAGCCGGGACAGGGACCTACGAGCAGTACTTC.

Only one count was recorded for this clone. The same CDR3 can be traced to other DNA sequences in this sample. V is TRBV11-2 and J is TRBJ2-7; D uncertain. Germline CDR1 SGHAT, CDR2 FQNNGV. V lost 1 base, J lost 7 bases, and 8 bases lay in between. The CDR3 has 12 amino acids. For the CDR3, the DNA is TGTGCCAGCAGCTTAGGAGGTTTTGAGCAGTACTTC. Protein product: CASSLGGFEQYF.

Written as DNA, the CDR3 is TGCGCCAGCAGCTTGGCTGGCGGAAGCTCCTACGAGCAGTACTTC. It translates to CASSLAGGSSYEQYF. This chain joins TRBV5-1 and TRBJ2-7; D is undetermined. V lost 0 bases to trimming and J lost 0 bases, with 10 bases between them. The germline V gene encodes CDR1 SGHRS and CDR2 YFSETQ. The CDR3 totals 15 residues.

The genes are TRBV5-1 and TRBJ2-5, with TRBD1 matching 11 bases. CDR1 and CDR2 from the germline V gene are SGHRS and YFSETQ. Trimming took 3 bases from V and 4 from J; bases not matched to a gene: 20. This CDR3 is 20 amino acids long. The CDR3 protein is CASSSGDRGFSSGVLETQYF. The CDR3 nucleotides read TGCGCCAGCAGCTCCGGGGACAGGGGGTTCTCCTCGGGAGTACTAGAGACCCAGTACTTC. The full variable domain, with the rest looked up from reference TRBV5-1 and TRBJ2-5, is KAGVTQTPRYLIKTRGQQVTLSCSPISGHRSVSWYQQTPGQGLQFLFEYFSETQRNKGNFPGRFSGRQFSNSRSEMNVSTLELGDSALYLCASSSGDRGFSSGVLETQYFGPGTRLLVL.

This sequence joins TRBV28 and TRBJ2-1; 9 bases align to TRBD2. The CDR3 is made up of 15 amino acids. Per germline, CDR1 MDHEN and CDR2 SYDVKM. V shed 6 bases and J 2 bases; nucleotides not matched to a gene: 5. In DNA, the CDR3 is TGTGCCAGCAGATTGACTAGCGGAGCCTACAATGAGCAGTTCTTC. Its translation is CASRLTSGAYNEQFF.

In nucleotides, the CDR3 is TGTGCCAGCACAATAGCGGGGGGCGCAGATACGCAGTATTTT. It codes for CASTIAGGADTQYF. This chain joins TRBV27 and TRBJ2-3; TRBD2 aligns across 10 bases. Germline CDR1 MNHEY, CDR2 SMNVEV (reference sequence). V shed 7 bases, J shed 4 bases, and the junction held 5 bases outside the gene matches. CDR3 size: 14 residues.

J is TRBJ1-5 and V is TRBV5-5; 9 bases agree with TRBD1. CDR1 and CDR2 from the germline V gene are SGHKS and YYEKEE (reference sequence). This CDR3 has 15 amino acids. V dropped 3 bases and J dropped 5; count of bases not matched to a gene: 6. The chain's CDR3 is CASSYGTGWDQPQHF. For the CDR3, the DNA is TGTGCCAGCAGCTACGGGACAGGGTGGGATCAGCCCCAGCATTTT.

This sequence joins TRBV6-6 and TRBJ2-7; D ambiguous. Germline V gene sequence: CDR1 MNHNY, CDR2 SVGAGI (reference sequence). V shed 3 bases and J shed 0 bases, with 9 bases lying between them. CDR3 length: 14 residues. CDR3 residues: CASSYAMSSYEQYF. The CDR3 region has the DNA TGTGCCAGCAGTTATGCCATGAGCTCCTACGAGCAGTACTTC.

For the CDR3, the DNA is TGTGCCATCAGCCTTACGACAGGCTCTGGGGCCAACGTCCTGACTTTC. Translated: CAISLTTGSGANVLTF. The V and J genes are TRBV10-3 and TRBJ2-6; tentative D call: TRBD1 (6 bases). In germline, CDR1 is ENHRY, CDR2 SYGVKD. The V and J ends lost 6 bases and 0 bases respectively, with 12 bases between them. The CDR3 extends over 16 amino acids.

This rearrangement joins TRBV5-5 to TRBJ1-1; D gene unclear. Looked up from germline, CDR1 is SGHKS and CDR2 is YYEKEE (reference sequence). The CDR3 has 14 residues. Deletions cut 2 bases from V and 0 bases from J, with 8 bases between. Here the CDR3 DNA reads TGTGCCAGCAGCTTCGGCGGCCTGAACACTGAAGCTTTCTTT. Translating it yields CASSFGGLNTEAFF.